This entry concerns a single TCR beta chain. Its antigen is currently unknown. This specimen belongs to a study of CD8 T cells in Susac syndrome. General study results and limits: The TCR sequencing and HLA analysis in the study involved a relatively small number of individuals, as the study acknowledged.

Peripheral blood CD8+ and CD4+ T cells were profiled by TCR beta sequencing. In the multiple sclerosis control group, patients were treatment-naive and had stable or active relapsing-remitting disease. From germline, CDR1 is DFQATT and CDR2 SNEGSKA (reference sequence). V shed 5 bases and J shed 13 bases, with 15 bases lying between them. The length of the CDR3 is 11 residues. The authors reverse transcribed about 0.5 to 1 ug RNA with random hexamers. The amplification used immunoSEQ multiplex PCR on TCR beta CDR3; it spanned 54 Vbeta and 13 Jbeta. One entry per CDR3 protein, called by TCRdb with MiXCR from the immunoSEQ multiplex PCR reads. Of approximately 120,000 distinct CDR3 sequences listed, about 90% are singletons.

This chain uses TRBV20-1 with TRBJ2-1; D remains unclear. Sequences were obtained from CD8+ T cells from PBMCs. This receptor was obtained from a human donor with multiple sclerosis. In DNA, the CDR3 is TGCAGTGCTCTGTTGGGTATAATACAGTTCTTC. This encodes CSALLGIIQFF.